The rows below give T cell receptor beta chains drawn from one sample of a study of T cell responses to AZD1222 COVID-19 vaccine. Assay: immunoSEQ multiplex PCR; the TCRdb copy retains only in-frame clones and omits some. The table includes about 140,000 clones, roughly 90% detected once. Specimen: peripheral blood, collected on day 0 of AZD1222 vaccination. The receptors here all came from an adult in good health. Each CDR3 is given with its conserved first and last residue. The listing skips clone size in some rows; elsewhere it reads once, few, many or a size class.

>once|TRBJ1-5|TRBV12-3/TRBV12-4
CASSFTGNQPQHF
>-|TRBJ2-5|TRBV7-3
CASSLRPPGDRETQYF
>-|TRBJ1-1|TRBV2
CASKTRGFEAFF
>-|TRBJ2-7|TRBV7-3
CASSRRNSYEQYF
>-|TRBJ1-1|TRBV19
CASSRRTGLGNTEAFF
>once|TRBJ2-3|TRBV6-1
CASSESGSSTDTQYF
>-|TRBJ1-4|TRBV5-5
CASSLNEKLFF
>-|TRBJ2-1|TRBV11-2
CASSFSSVSSYNEQFF
>-|TRBJ2-2|TRBV18
CASSPDLGELFF
>-|TRBJ2-1|TRBV5-4
CASRGTGGYNEQFF
>-|TRBJ1-3|TRBV5-4
CASSEWNSGNTIYF
>-|TRBJ1-2|TRBV12-3/TRBV12-4
CASSASNYGYTF
>-|TRBJ2-7|TRBV18
CASSPLAGETYEQYF
>-|TRBJ2-3|TRBV10-2
CASRELSGRLGGDTQYF
>-|TRBJ2-5|TRBV6-6
CASSYSGTQETQYF
>-|TRBJ1-3|TRBV11-2
CASSYPRTQISGNTIYF
>-|TRBJ2-1|TRBV5-1
CASSFSGDYNEQFF
>-|TRBJ2-1|TRBV6-2/TRBV6-3
CASSYVPAGVGNEQFF
>-|TRBJ1-2|TRBV6-6
CASSYFPDYYGYTF
>-|TRBJ1-3|TRBV7-2
CASTLYLSSGNTIYF
>-|TRBJ2-5|TRBV24-1
CATSEPGRETQYF
>-|TRBJ1-1|TRBV10-3
CAITEGGVNTEAFF
>-|TRBJ2-7|TRBV5-1
CASSLDRSYEQYF
>-|TRBJ1-2|TRBV27
CASSIDRGYGYTF
>-|TRBJ1-6|TRBV14
CASSQDLTLDSPLHF
>-|TRBJ2-3|TRBV3-1/TRBV3-2
CASSQLLGLAGGTTDTQYF
>-|TRBJ2-2|TRBV5-1
CASRPTSATGELFF
>-|TRBJ1-1|TRBV6-5
CASSYGPPNTEAFF
>-|TRBJ1-5|TRBV24-1
CATSDYGTGPFHPQHF
>-|TRBJ1-4|TRBV4-2
CASSPGGLTTNEKLFF
>-|TRBJ2-3|TRBV19
CASSIAGADTQYF
>-|TRBJ1-5|TRBV7-2
CASSPKIRNQPQHF
>-|TRBJ2-3|TRBV7-6
CASSLGATDTQYF
>-|TRBJ2-3|TRBV28
CASFLTPGSSLTEPIDTQYF
>-|TRBJ2-2|TRBV20-1
CSASREGELFF
>-|TRBJ1-1|TRBV6-2/TRBV6-3
CASSPLVTRSGGVNTEAFF
>-|TRBJ2-7|TRBV15
CATSQLVGQGYEQYF